This TCR beta chain was identified in a study of Tregs in tolerant kidney transplant recipients. Study findings and constraints: Activated donor B cell expansion appeared to reveal the most relevant donor-specific TCRbeta repertoire.

In regard to this clone: What it binds is not known.

The germline V gene encodes CDR1 WNHNN and CDR2 SYGVQD (reference sequence). The CDR3 has 15 amino acids. V lost 0 bases to trimming and J lost 1 base; unmatched junction nucleotides: 2. Unstimulated Tregs (CD4+CD25+CD127-) and CD4+CD25- non-Tregs were sorted from PBMCs. Libraries were prepared by immunoSEQ multiplex PCR; TCRdb keeps only in-frame clonotypes and omits some of them. The sample consists of about 240,000 clones, about four fifths of them appearing once. The chain couples TRBV10-1 to TRBJ2-5; 7 bases align to TRBD1. Specimen: CD4+ T cells from blood. This sequence was found in a human donor in good health. The CDR3: CASSESGDSQETQYF. CDR3 coding DNA: TGCGCCAGCAGTGAGTCTGGGGACAGCCAAGAGACCCAGTACTTC.